This is a list of T cell receptor beta chains from one sample in a study of blood T cell repertoires in COVID-19. Profiling relied on immunoSEQ multiplex PCR, and the TCRdb table lists in-frame clones only, not all of them. Among a few hundred thousand clones listed, 85% to 90% were seen once. Sample: peripheral blood. Source of these receptors: an older woman with COVID-19, enrolled during active disease. The CDR3 runs from the conserved cysteine through the conserved F or W. D genes are given only for firm matches. For some rows the clone size is stated as once, few or many, or as a class when expanded; others skip it.

d_call j_call v_call cdr3_length clone_size cdr3_aa cdr3_nt
TRBD1 TRBJ1-2 TRBV6-2/TRBV6-3 14 few CASSYRGQGNGYTF TGTGCCAGCAGTTACCGGGGACAGGGAAATGGCTACACCTTC
- TRBJ1-2 TRBV7-9 17 - CASRIGSEIETPYGYTF TGTGCCAGCAGGATTGGGTCGGAGATCGAGACGCCATATGGCTACACCTTC
TRBD1 TRBJ2-7 TRBV18 15 - CASSATTGRTYEQYF TGTGCCAGCTCAGCTACGACAGGGAGAACCTACGAGCAGTACTTC
- TRBJ1-1 TRBV6-6 12 - CASTPLDTEAFF TGTGCCAGCACCCCCCTTGACACTGAAGCTTTCTTT
TRBD1 TRBJ1-6 TRBV4-3 13 few CASSLQGQVPLHF TGCGCCAGCAGCCTTCAGGGACAGGTACCCCTCCACTTT
- TRBJ2-2 TRBV21-1 20 - CASSKAQKIPGQVNTGELFF TGTGCCAGCAGCAAAGCCCAAAAAATTCCGGGACAGGTGAACACCGGGGAGCTGTTTTTT
- TRBJ1-3 TRBV6-1 14 once CASSEQAQGNTIYF TGTGCCAGCAGTGAACAGGCGCAGGGAAACACCATATATTTT
TRBD1 TRBJ1-4 TRBV10-3 15 - CAISVSGQGEEKLFF TGTGCCATCAGTGTATCGGGACAGGGAGAAGAAAAACTGTTTTTT
- TRBJ2-3 TRBV6-1 15 - CASSEEIGVGDTQYF TGTGCCAGCAGTGAAGAGATAGGGGTGGGAGATACGCAGTATTTT
TRBD1 TRBJ2-5 TRBV12-5 16 once CASGFASDRDSETQYF TGTGCTAGTGGTTTTGCCTCGGACAGGGATTCAGAGACCCAGTACTTC
- TRBJ1-6 TRBV27 20 few CASSLSGGPLRVLHNSPLHF TGTGCCAGCAGTTTATCAGGGGGACCTCTCAGGGTCCTGCATAATTCACCCCTCCACTTT
TRBD1 TRBJ2-7 TRBV18 14 - CASSPGTGSTLQYF TGTGCCAGCTCACCAGGGACAGGGTCTACGTTGCAGTACTTC
- TRBJ2-7 TRBV9 15 - CASSVTPTPSYEQYF TGTGCCAGCAGCGTAACTCCGACTCCCTCCTACGAGCAGTACTTC
- TRBJ1-1 TRBV6-5 13 - CASSLQAGTEAFF TGTGCCAGCAGTTTACAGGCTGGAACTGAAGCTTTCTTT
TRBD2 TRBJ2-7 TRBV4-1 15 few CASSQTSGGAYEQYF TGCGCCAGCAGCCAGACTAGCGGGGGGGCCTACGAGCAGTACTTC
- TRBJ1-1 TRBV5-1 15 - CASSQSGNSNTEAFF TGCGCCAGCAGCCAGTCCGGGAACTCGAACACTGAAGCTTTCTTT
- TRBJ1-3 TRBV19 15 - CASSRRTASGNTIYF TGTGCCAGTAGTAGAAGGACAGCCTCTGGAAACACCATATATTTT
TRBD1 TRBJ1-1 TRBV5-4 14 once CASRIRTGGTEAFF TGTGCCAGCAGGATTCGGACAGGGGGCACTGAAGCTTTCTTT
- TRBJ1-5 TRBV9 12 - CASSVIVQPQHF TGTGCCAGCAGCGTAATTGTACAGCCCCAGCATTTT
TRBD1 TRBJ1-2 TRBV9 13 - CASSAPGQGAITF TGTGCCAGCAGCGCCCCAGGACAGGGAGCAATCACCTTC
TRBD1 TRBJ1-5 TRBV27 17 - CASSRTGTGIENQPQHF TGTGCCAGCAGCCGCACCGGGACAGGGATTGAGAATCAGCCCCAGCATTTT
TRBD1 TRBJ1-2 TRBV30 13 once CACAGQVVYGYTF TGTGCCTGCGCCGGACAGGTGGTCTATGGCTACACCTTC
TRBD1 TRBJ1-2 TRBV9 15 - CASSVGQGAGYGYTF TGTGCCAGCAGCGTAGGACAGGGGGCAGGCTATGGCTACACCTTC
- TRBJ1-2 TRBV13 17 - CASSSGEEDQVAYGYTF TGTGCCAGCAGCTCCGGGGAGGAGGATCAGGTTGCCTATGGCTACACCTTC
- TRBJ1-2 TRBV14 13 - CASSQRQTDGYTF TGTGCCAGCAGCCAAAGACAGACGGATGGCTACACCTTC
TRBD1 TRBJ2-2 TRBV6-1 18 - CASSAGQGRALNTGELFF TGTGCCAGCAGTGCCGGACAGGGGAGGGCCCTGAACACCGGGGAGCTGTTTTTT
TRBD1 TRBJ2-1 TRBV5-1 13 - CASSLRQGDEQFF TGCGCCAGCAGCCTCCGACAGGGCGATGAGCAGTTCTTC
TRBD1 TRBJ1-1 TRBV9 16 - CASSSRTGIPLGRAFF TGTGCCAGCAGCTCGCGGACAGGTATCCCCCTGGGCCGGGCTTTCTTT
- TRBJ2-2 TRBV7-8 13 - CASSFQGTGELFF TGTGCCAGCAGCTTCCAGGGGACCGGGGAGCTGTTTTTT
- TRBJ2-1 TRBV20-1 11 - CSAREAGEQFF TGCAGTGCTAGGGAGGCAGGCGAGCAGTTCTTC
- TRBJ1-2 TRBV9 12 - CASSPSGYGYTF TGTGCCAGCAGCCCCTCGGGGTATGGCTACACCTTC
- TRBJ2-3 TRBV19 13 - CASTPSGGHTQYF TGTGCCAGTACACCCAGCGGAGGGCATACGCAGTATTTT
TRBD1 TRBJ1-1 TRBV5-1 12 - CASRQDRGRAFF TGCGCCAGCAGACAGGACAGGGGAAGGGCTTTCTTT
- TRBJ1-1 TRBV6-5 14 - CASSFTVGYTEAFF TGTGCCAGCAGTTTCACAGTGGGTTACACTGAAGCTTTCTTT
- TRBJ2-3 TRBV11-2 15 - CASSVDRFGTDTQYF TGTGCCAGCAGCGTAGACAGGTTCGGCACAGATACGCAGTATTTT
- TRBJ1-2 TRBV12-3/TRBV12-4 13 - CASSFRRGHGYTF TGTGCCAGCAGTTTCAGGAGGGGACATGGCTACACCTTC
TRBD1 TRBJ1-6 TRBV7-2 16 once CASSSYYRGDNSPLHF TGTGCCAGCAGCTCATATTACAGGGGTGATAATTCACCCCTCCACTTT